A selection of T cell receptor beta chains follows, all from one sample in a study of shared clonotypes between healthy human individuals. Data came from immunoSEQ multiplex PCR; TCRdb stores just in-frame clones and leaves some out. The table records millions of clones, approximately 95% of them present only once. Sequenced material: naive CD4+ T cells sorted from blood. The receptors were sampled from a man in his late teens or twenties in good health. Both conserved end residues are part of each CDR3. Fields, in order: V gene, clone size, J gene, D gene, CDR3 protein, CDR3 DNA. The D gene is left open where the match is weak. Clone size is stated in some rows and not others, as once, few, many or a class when expanded.

TRBV11-2,NA,TRBJ2-1,NA,CATGGSGSSYNEQFF,TGTGCCACAGGGGGCAGCGGGAGCTCCTACAATGAGCAGTTCTTC
TRBV9,NA,TRBJ2-7,TRBD1,CASSVGGQGHEQYF,TGTGCCAGCAGCGTAGGGGGACAGGGACACGAGCAGTACTTC
TRBV4-3,NA,TRBJ2-3,TRBD1,CASSRTGERVDTQYF,TGCGCCAGCAGCCGGACAGGGGAGAGAGTAGATACGCAGTATTTT
TRBV2,NA,TRBJ1-2,NA,CASGVEVVNYGYTF,TGTGCCAGCGGGGTTGAGGTGGTAAACTATGGCTACACCTTC
TRBV6-1,NA,TRBJ1-2,NA,CASSDGQNYGYTF,TGTGCCAGCAGCGATGGACAGAACTATGGCTACACCTTC
TRBV5-1,NA,TRBJ2-5,NA,CASSLPGLQETQYF,TGCGCCAGCAGCTTGCCAGGTTTACAAGAGACCCAGTACTTC
TRBV4-1,NA,TRBJ2-5,TRBD2,CASSQEKSGGQETQYF,TGCGCCAGCAGCCAAGAAAAGAGCGGGGGACAAGAGACCCAGTACTTC
TRBV5-1,many,TRBJ2-7,NA,CASSSQGYEQYF,TGCGCCAGCAGCTCACAGGGTTACGAGCAGTACTTC
TRBV6-1,NA,TRBJ1-3,NA,CASSDPRNTIYF,TGTGCCAGCAGTGATCCTCGAAACACCATATATTTT
TRBV6-1,NA,TRBJ2-2,TRBD1,CASSRDRSSGELFF,TGTGCCAGCAGCCGGGACAGGTCTTCCGGGGAGCTGTTTTTT